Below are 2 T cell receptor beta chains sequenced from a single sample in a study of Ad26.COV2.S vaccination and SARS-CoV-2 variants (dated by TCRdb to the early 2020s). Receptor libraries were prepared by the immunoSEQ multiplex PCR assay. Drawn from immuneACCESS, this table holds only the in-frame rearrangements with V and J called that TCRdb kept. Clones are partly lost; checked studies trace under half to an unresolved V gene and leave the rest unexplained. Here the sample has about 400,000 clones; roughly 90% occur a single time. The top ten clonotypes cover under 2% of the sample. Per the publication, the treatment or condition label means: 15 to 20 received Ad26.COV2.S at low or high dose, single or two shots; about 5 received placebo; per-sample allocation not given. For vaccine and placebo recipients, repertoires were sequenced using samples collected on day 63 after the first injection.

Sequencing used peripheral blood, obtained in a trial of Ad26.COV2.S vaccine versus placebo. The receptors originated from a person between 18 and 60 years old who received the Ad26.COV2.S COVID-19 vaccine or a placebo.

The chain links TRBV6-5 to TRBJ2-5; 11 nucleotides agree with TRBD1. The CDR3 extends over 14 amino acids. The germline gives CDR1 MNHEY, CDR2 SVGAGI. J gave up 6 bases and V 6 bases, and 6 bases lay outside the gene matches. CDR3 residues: CASSRTGGSKTQYF. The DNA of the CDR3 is TGTGCCAGCAGCCGGACAGGGGGCAGTAAGACCCAGTACTTC.

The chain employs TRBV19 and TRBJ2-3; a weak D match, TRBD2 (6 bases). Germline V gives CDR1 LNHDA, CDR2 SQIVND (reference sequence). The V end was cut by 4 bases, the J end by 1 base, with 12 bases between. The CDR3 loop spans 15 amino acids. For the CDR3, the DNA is TGTGCCAGTAGTACGTATAGCGGAGGCACAGATACGCAGTATTTT. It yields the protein CASSTYSGGTDTQYF.